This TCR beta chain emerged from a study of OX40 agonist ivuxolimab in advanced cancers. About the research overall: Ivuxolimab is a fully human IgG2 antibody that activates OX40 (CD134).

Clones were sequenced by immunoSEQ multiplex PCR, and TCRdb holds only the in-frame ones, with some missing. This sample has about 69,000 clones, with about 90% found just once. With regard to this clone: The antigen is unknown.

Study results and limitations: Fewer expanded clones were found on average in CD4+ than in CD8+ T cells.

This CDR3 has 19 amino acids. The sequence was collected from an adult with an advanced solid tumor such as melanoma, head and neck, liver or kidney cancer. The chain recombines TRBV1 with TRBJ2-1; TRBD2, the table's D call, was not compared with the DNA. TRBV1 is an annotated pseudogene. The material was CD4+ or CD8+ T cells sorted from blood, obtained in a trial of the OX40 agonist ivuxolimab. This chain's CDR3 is CTSSHRRGRGPSSYNEQFF. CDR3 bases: TGCACCAGCAGCCATCGCCGCGGGCGGGGGCCTAGCTCCTACAATGAGCAGTTCTTC.